The present entry profiles one T cell receptor (beta chain) with its context. Naive CD8 cells comprised CD45RO-negative, CCR7-positively selected cells, excluding terminally differentiated effector memory CD45RA+ cells. Germline V gene sequence: CDR1 SGHTA, CDR2 FQGTGA. The CDR3 is 13 amino acids. V was trimmed by 2 bases and J by 7 bases, leaving 12 bases between them. The sample belongs to a study of shared clonotypes between healthy human individuals. Study as a whole: The donors, two women and three men, were aged 18 to 49.

Produced via immunoSEQ multiplex PCR; TCRdb's table is partial and in-frame only. The repertoire holds around 2.1 million clones, with 93% as singletons. Source material: naive CD8+ T cells from PBMCs. The rearrangement joins TRBV7-3 to TRBJ2-7; unclear D gene. The receptor was derived from a man aged 18 to 35 in good health. Some clones in this sample may be carry-over from other donors' samples. The CDR3: CASSLLTGWEQYF. The CDR3 region has the DNA TGTGCCAGCAGCTTACTTACGGGTTGGGAGCAGTACTTC.